The present entry profiles one T cell receptor beta chain with its context. Only a few counts were recorded for this clonotype. This clone's antigen is unknown. Base-call qualities are not available, and no considerably larger clone is one nucleotide away. The data derive from a study of T cell repertoires in cytomegalovirus infection (dated by TCRdb to about 2019). Concerning the study at large: Recently identified HLA-C-restricted CMV epitopes, whose presentation resists viral immunomodulation, were targeted by peptide stimulations together with well-studied HLA-B-restricted epitopes. Because public TCR beta signatures pointed to carriage of CMV infection together with the matching HLA type, the HLA type of each donor mattered for the analysis. Broader findings and caveats from the paper: In both this cohort and an independent cohort of 352 donors, the cumulative frequency of public TCR beta family members distinguished carriers of CMV infection plus the relevant HLA type. In the ex vivo response, HLA-C-restricted CMV-specific TCR beta clonotypes were dominant, and in two of eight donors the single most frequent clonotype came from this HLA-C-restricted group.

What this sample's treatment or condition label stands for: in vitro stimulation with specific CMV peptide epitopes to enrich CMV-specific T cells. Taken from the germline V gene (reference sequence), the CDR1 and CDR2 loops are SEHNR and FQNEAQ. From V the trimming removes 8 bases and from J it removes 5 bases, while the gene matches leave 8 bases of the junction unaccounted for. The CDR3 contains 14 residues, cysteine and phenylalanine counted. Left in the record is the CDR3 DNA by itself, 42 bases read in frame from the first base. The listed sequencing device is Illumina HiSeq 1500. TCRdb reanalyzed the raw reads on its own, using fastp at Q25 for trimming and MiXCR for clone calling, and kept in-frame beta chains. Under each unique CDR3 protein, matching rows form one entry showing the most common genes and DNA. The sample records roughly 200,000 distinct CDR3 sequences, 35% to 45% of which are singletons. Of the sample, around 60% is held by the ten largest clones.

The sequence was obtained from a human donor in good health (CMV status not recorded). Some clones in this sample may be carry-over from other donors' samples. The sample consisted of CD8+ T cells from cultured PBMCs, taken from culture after CMV antigen stimulation. The sequence is built from TRBV7-9 and TRBJ2-1; 8 junctional bases match TRBD2. The CDR3 sequence is CASGTIAGHNEQFF. The sequence in DNA is TGTGCCAGCGGAACAATAGCGGGACACAATGAGCAGTTCTTC.